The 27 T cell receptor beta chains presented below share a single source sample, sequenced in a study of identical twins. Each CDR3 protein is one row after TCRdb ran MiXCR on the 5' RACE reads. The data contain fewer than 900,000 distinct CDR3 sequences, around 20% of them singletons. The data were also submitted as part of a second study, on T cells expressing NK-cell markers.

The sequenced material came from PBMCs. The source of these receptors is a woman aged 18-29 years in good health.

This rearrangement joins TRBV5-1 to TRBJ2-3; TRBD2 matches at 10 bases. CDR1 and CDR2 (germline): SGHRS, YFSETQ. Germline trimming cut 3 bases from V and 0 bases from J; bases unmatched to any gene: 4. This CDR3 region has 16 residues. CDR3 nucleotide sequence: TGCGCCAGCAGCTCAGGACTAGCGGCTAGCACAGATACGCAGTATTTT. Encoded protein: CASSSGLAASTDTQYF.

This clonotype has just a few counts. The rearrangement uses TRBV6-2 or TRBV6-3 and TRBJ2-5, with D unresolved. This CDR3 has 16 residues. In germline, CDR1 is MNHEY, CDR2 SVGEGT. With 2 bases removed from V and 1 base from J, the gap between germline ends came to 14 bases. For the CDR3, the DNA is TGTGCCAGCAGTTACCGTACGAGATCGTTCCAAGAGACCCAGTACTTC. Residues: CASSYRTRSFQETQYF.

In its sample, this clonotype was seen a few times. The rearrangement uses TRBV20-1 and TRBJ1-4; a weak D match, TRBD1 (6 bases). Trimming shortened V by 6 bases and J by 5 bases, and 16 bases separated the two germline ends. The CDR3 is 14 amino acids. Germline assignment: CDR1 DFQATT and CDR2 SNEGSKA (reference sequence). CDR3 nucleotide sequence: TGCAGTGCCACCACTGGGGGGGCAAATGAAAAACTGTTTTTT. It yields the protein CSATTGGANEKLFF.

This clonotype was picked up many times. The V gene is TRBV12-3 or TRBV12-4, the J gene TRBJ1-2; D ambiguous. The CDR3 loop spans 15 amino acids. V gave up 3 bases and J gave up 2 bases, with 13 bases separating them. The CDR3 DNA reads TGTGCCAGCAGTTTTCCGCCGGCCCTCAACTATGGCTACACCTTC. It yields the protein CASSFPPALNYGYTF.

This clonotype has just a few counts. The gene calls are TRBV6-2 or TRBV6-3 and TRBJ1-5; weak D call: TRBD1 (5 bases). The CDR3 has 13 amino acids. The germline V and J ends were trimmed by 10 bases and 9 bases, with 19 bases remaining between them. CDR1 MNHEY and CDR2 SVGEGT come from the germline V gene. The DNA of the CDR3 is TGTGCCACCCTAGCCCAGGCAAGGGGGCCCCAGCATTTT. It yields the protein CATLAQARGPQHF.

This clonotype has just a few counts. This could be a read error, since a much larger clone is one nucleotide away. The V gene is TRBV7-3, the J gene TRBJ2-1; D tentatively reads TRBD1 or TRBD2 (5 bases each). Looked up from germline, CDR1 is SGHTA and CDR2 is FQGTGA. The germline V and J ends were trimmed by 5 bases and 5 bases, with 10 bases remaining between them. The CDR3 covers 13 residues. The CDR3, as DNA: TGTGCCAGCAGCCCCCGGGACGACAATGAGCAGTTCTTC. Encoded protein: CASSPRDDNEQFF.

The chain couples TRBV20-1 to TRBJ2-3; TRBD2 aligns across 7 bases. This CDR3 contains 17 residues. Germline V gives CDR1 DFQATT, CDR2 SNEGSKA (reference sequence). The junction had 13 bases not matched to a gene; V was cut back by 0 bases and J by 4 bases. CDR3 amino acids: CSARDVWGRAVADTQYF. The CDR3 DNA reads TGCAGTGCTAGAGATGTTTGGGGGAGGGCCGTCGCAGATACGCAGTATTTT.

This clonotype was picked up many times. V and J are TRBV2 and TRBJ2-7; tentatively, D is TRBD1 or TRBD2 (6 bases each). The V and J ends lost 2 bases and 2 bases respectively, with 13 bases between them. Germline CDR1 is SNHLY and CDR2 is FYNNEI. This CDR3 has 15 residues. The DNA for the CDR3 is TGTGCCAGCAGTGAACGAAGGGGGGCCACCTACGAGCAGTACTTC. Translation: CASSERRGATYEQYF.

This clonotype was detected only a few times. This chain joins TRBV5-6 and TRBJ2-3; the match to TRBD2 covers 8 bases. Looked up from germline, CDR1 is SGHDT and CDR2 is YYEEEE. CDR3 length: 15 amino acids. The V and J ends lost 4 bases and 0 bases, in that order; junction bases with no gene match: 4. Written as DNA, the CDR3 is TGTGCCAGCAGCCGACTAGCGATTAGCACAGATACGCAGTATTTT. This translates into CASSRLAISTDTQYF.

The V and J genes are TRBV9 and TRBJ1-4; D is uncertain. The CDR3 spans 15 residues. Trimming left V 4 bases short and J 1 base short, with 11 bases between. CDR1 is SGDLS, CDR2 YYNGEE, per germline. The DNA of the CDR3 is TGTGCCAGCAGCCCTCCCGGGGAAACTAATGAAAAACTGTTTTTT. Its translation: CASSPPGETNEKLFF.

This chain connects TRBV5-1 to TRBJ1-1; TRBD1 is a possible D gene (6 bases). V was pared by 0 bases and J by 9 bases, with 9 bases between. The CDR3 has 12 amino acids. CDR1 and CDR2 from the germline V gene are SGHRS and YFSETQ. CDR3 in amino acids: CASSLDRAQAFF. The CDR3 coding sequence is TGCGCCAGCAGCTTGGACAGGGCACAAGCTTTCTTT.

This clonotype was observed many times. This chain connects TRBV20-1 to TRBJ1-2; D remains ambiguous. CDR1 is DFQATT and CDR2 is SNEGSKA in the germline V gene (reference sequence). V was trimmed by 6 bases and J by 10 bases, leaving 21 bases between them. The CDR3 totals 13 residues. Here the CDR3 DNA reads TGCAGTGCCAGCCACCGGGGTCTTGAGCACTACACCTTC. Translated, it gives CSASHRGLEHYTF.

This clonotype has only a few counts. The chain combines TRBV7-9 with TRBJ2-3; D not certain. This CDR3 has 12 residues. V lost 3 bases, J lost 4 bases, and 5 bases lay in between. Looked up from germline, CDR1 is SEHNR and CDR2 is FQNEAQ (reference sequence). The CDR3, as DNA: TGTGCCAGCAGCTTTATTTCAGATACGCAGTATTTT. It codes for CASSFISDTQYF.

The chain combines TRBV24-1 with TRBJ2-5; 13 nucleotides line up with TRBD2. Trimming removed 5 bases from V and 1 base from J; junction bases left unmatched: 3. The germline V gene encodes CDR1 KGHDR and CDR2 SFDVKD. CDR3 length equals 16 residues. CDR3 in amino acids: CATSARTSGSQETQYF. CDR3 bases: TGTGCCACCAGTGCCAGGACTAGCGGGAGCCAAGAGACCCAGTACTTC.

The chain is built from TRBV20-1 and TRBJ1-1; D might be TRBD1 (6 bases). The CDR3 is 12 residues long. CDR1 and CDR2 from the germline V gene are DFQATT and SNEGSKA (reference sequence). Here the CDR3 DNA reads TGCAGCGGGGGCGGGGGAAGCACTGAAGCTTTCTTT. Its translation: CSGGGGSTEAFF.

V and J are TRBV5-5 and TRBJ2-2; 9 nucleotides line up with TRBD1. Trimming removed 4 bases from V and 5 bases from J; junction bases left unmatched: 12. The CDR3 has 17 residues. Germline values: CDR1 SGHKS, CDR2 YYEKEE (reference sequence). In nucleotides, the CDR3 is TGTGCCAGCAGCGGGACAGGGAGGATCGGGTCGACCGGGGAGCTGTTTTTT. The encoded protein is CASSGTGRIGSTGELFF.

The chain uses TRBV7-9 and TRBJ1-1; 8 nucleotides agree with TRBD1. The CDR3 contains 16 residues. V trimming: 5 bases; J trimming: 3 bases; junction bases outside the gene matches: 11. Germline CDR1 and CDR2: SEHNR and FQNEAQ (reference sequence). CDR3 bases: TGTGCCAGCAGCCCTCTCCCGGGACAGGCAGACACTGAAGCTTTCTTT. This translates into CASSPLPGQADTEAFF.

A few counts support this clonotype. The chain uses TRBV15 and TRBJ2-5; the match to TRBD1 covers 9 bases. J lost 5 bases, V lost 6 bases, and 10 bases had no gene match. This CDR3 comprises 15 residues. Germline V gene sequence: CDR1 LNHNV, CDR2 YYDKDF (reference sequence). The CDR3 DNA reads TGTGCCACCAGTTCCGGGACAGGGTATTCGGAGACCCAGTACTTC. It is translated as CATSSGTGYSETQYF.

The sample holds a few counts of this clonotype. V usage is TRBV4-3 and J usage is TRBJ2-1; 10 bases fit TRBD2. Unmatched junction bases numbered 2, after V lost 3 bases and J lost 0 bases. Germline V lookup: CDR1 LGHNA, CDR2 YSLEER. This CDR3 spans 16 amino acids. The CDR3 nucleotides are TGCGCCAGCAGCCACTTAGCGGGGGGCTCCTACAATGAGCAGTTCTTC. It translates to CASSHLAGGSYNEQFF.

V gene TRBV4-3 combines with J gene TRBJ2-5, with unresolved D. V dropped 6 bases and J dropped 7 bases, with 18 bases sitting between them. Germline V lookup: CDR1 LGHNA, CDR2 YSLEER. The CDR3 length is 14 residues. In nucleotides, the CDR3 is TGCGCCAGCAGTCCAAGTCGTCTTTTTAGGACCCAGTACTTC. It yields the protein CASSPSRLFRTQYF.

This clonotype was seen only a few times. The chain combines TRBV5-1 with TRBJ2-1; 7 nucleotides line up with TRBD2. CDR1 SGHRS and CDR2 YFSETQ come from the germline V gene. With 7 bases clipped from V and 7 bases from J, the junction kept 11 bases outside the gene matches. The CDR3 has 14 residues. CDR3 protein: CASRYQTSLNEQFF. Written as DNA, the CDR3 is TGCGCCAGCCGCTACCAGACTAGCTTGAATGAGCAGTTCTTC.

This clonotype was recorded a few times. CDR3 loop: CASSFPSVIRNEQFF. CDR3 nucleotide sequence: TGTGCCAGCAGTTTCCCTAGCGTAATTCGCAATGAGCAGTTCTTC. The gene calls are TRBV12-3 or TRBV12-4 and TRBJ2-1; D is possibly TRBD2 (6 bases). This CDR3 has 15 amino acids. V lost 3 bases to trimming and J lost 6 bases, with 15 bases between them.

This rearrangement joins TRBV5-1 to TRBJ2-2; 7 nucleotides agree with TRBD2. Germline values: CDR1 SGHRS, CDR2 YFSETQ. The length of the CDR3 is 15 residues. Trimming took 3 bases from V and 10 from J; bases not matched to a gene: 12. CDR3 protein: CASSSWLGGGMELFF. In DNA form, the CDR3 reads TGCGCCAGCAGCTCCTGGCTGGGCGGGGGAATGGAGCTGTTTTTT.

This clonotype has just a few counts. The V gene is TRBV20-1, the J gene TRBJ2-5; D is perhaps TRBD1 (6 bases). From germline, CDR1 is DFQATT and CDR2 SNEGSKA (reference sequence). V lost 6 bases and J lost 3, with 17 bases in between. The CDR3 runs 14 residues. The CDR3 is CSAPGQLIKETQYF. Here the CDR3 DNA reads TGCAGTGCACCCGGACAGCTAATCAAAGAGACCCAGTACTTC.

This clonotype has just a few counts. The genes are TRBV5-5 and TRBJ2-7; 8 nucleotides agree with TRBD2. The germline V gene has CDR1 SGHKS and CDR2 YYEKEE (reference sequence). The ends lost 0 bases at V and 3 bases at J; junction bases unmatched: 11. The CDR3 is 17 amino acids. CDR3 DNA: TGTGCCAGCAGCTTGGGAGAGCGGGAGAGCCCCTTCTACGAGCAGTACTTC. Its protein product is CASSLGERESPFYEQYF.

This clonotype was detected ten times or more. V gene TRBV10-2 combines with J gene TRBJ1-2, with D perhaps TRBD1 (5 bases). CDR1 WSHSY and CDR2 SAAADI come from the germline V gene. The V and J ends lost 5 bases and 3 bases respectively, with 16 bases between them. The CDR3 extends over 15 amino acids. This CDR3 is CASSRFRDGDYGYTF. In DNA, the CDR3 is TGCGCCAGCAGTCGGTTCCGGGACGGAGACTATGGCTACACCTTC.

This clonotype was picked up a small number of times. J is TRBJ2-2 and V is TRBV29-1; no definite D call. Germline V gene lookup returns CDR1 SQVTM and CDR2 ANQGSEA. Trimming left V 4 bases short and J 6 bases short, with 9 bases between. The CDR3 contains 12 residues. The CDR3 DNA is TGCAGCGTTGTGAACGGGCCCGGGGAGCTGTTTTTT. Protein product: CSVVNGPGELFF.